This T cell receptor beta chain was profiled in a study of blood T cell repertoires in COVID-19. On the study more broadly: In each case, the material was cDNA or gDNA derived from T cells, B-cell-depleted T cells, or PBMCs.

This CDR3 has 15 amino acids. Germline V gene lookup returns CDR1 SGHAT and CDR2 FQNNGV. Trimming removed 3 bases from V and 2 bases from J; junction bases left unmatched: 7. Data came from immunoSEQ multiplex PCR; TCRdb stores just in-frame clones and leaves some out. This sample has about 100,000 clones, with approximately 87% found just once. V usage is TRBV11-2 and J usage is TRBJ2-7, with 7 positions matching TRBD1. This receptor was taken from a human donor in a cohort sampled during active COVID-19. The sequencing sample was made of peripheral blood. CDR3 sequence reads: CASSFDRVTAYEQYF. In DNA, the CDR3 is TGTGCCAGCAGCTTTGACAGGGTTACCGCCTACGAGCAGTACTTC. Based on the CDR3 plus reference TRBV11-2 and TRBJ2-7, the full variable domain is EAGVAQSPRYKIIEKRQSVAFWCNPISGHATLYWYQQILGQGPKLLIQFQNNGVVDDSQLPKDRFSAERLKGVDSTLKIQPAKLEDSAVYLCASSFDRVTAYEQYFGPGTRLTVT.